This T cell receptor beta chain emerged from a study of identical twins. TCRdb independently ran MiXCR on the 5' RACE reads; one entry per CDR3 protein. Altogether about 340,000 distinct CDR3 sequences are present, approximately 13% being singletons, with the ten largest covering around 7.2%. Germline V lookup: CDR1 MNHEY, CDR2 SVGAGI. The CDR3 is 12 amino acids. Trimming shortened V by 0 bases and J by 12 bases, and 11 bases separated the two germline ends. These data were also filed under a second study, of yellow fever vaccine responses in identical twins.

The sample was CD8+ T cells sorted from blood. This chain links TRBV6-5 with TRBJ1-1; unclear D gene. The origin of this receptor is a woman aged 18-29 years in good health. The CDR3 loop reads CASSYSGALPFF. The CDR3 region has the DNA TGTGCCAGCAGTTACTCGGGTGCGTTGCCTTTCTTT.